Given below is one TCR beta chain in context. Its antigen is currently unknown. Some clones are missing from TCRdb's copy, which holds only in-frame ones; the method was immunoSEQ multiplex PCR. In the table there are 2 million to 2.5 million clones, around 95% of which are singletons. The data originate from a study of shared clonotypes between healthy human individuals. Looking at the study overall: The donors, two women and a few men, were aged 18 to 49. Overall study findings and caveats: Larger estimated richness was generally seen in naive subsets than in memory subsets. Non-shared clonotypes displayed generation probabilities falling below those of clonotypes present in all four donors.

Germline V CDR1 and CDR2: SGHAT, FQDESV (reference sequence). This CDR3 region has 14 residues. The germline V and J ends were trimmed by 2 bases and 1 base, with 8 bases remaining between them. It was into CD45RA+ naive and CD45RA-negative memory subsets that the CD4+ cells were split. Input material: naive CD4+ T cells sorted from blood. Subset: CD45RA+ positively selected. This clonotype was sampled from a man between 18 and 35 years old in good health. The rearrangement links TRBV11-1 to TRBJ1-1; D uncertain. The CDR3 DNA sequence: TGTGCCAGCAGCTTACTACAGCCGAACACTGAAGCTTTCTTT. It specifies CASSLLQPNTEAFF.